The 26 T cell receptor beta chains below come from one sample, sequenced in a study. Via MiXCR, TCRdb re-called the RT-PCR reads, giving one row per CDR3 protein. The sample carries almost 700,000 distinct CDR3 sequences, 14% recorded once. The sequenced sample consisted of memory CD4+ T cells from blood. These receptors came from a female donor in good health, serving as a healthy control.

Concerning this clonotype: A much larger clone differs from this one at a single base, so this may be a read error. The chain has TRBV7-2 and TRBJ2-5, with TRBD2 matching over 7 bases. Germline V lookup: CDR1 SGHTA, CDR2 FQGNSA. Losses at the gene ends were 8 bases for V and 4 bases for J; bases not matched to a gene: 7. There are 13 residues in the CDR3. CDR3 in amino acids: CASVAGAAETQYF. The CDR3 DNA sequence: TGTGCCAGCGTTGCGGGAGCTGCAGAGACCCAGTACTTC.

This clonotype was seen only a few times. V is TRBV27 and J is TRBJ1-6, with 8 nucleotides matching TRBD1. V dropped 6 bases and J dropped 0; count of bases not matched to a gene: 10. The CDR3 is 18 residues long. Germline V CDR1 and CDR2: MNHEY, SMNVEV (reference sequence). CDR3 loop: CASSPRQGPGSYNSPLHF. DNA for the CDR3: TGTGCCAGCAGCCCCCGACAGGGGCCAGGCTCCTATAATTCACCCCTCCACTTT.

This clonotype has only a few counts. The V call is TRBV10-3, the J call TRBJ2-1; 9 nucleotides match TRBD2. There are 13 residues in the CDR3. The ends lost 7 bases at V and 7 bases at J; junction bases unmatched: 5. Germline V gene lookup returns CDR1 ENHRY and CDR2 SYGVKD. The CDR3 spells CAINSGSGNEQFF. CDR3 nucleotide sequence: TGTGCCATCAATAGCGGGAGTGGGAATGAGCAGTTCTTC.

Regarding this clonotype: A read error may explain this, as a much larger clone is one base away. The gene calls are TRBV4-1 and TRBJ2-7; TRBD2 is a possible D gene (6 bases). Germline V gene sequence: CDR1 MGHRA, CDR2 YSYEKL. The CDR3 loop spans 15 amino acids. V was pared by 1 base and J by 0 bases, with 10 bases between. The CDR3 DNA is TGCGCCAGCAGCCAAGTATGGGGGGACTCCTACGAGCAGTACTTC. Its translation: CASSQVWGDSYEQYF.

The chain has TRBV10-3 and TRBJ1-4; D is uncertain. Germline CDR1 is ENHRY and CDR2 is SYGVKD. V lost 2 bases and J lost 5, with 12 bases in between. The CDR3 runs 15 residues. CDR3 bases: TGTGCCATCAGTGAGAGCAGGACTCCGAATGAAAAACTGTTTTTT. It yields the protein CAISESRTPNEKLFF.

This clonotype was recorded a few times. The chain has TRBV6-1 and TRBJ2-6; D might be TRBD1 or TRBD2, each matching 5 bases. This CDR3 contains 17 residues. Germline V gene lookup returns CDR1 MNHNS and CDR2 SASEGT. V was pared by 4 bases and J by 0 bases, with 13 bases between. The DNA of the CDR3 is TGTGCCAGCAGTGTTTCGGGACGTAACTCTGGGGCCAACGTCCTGACTTTC. Protein sequence: CASSVSGRNSGANVLTF.

The V call is TRBV5-6, the J call TRBJ1-6, with 7 bases aligning to TRBD1. The junction had 4 bases not matched to a gene; V was cut back by 0 bases and J by 7 bases. CDR3 length: 15 residues. Germline values: CDR1 SGHDT, CDR2 YYEEEE. The CDR3 reads CASSLGPGGNSPLHF. The CDR3 nucleotides read TGTGCCAGCAGCTTGGGACCAGGGGGAAATTCACCCCTCCACTTT.

The chain recombines TRBV9 with TRBJ1-1; D is unresolved. V was cut by 0 bases and J by 1 base, with 10 bases left in between. Germline V gene lookup returns CDR1 SGDLS and CDR2 YYNGEE. This CDR3 is built from 15 residues. CDR3 residues: CASSVGLWGNTEAFF. CDR3 in DNA: TGTGCCAGCAGCGTAGGGTTATGGGGGAACACTGAAGCTTTCTTT.

This clonotype was observed many times. V is TRBV3-1 and J is TRBJ2-3; D unresolved. V lost 2 bases to trimming and J lost 5 bases, with 5 bases between them. CDR1 and CDR2 from the germline V gene are LGHDT and YNNKEL (reference sequence). The CDR3 has 12 amino acids. The CDR3 sequence: CASSQFEDTQYF. The CDR3, as DNA: TGTGCCAGCAGCCAATTCGAAGATACGCAGTATTTT.

A few counts support this clonotype. The V gene is TRBV5-1, the J gene TRBJ2-5; the D is unclear. CDR1 SGHRS and CDR2 YFSETQ come from the germline V gene. V was trimmed by 0 bases and J by 1 base, leaving 7 bases between them. This CDR3 contains 14 residues. The CDR3 DNA is TGCGCCAGCAGCTTGGCGCCTTTCCAAGAGACCCAGTACTTC. This codes for CASSLAPFQETQYF.

The sample holds a few counts of this clonotype. The CDR3 sequence: CASSYWDRKMNTEAFF. DNA of the CDR3: TGTGCCAGCAGTTACTGGGACAGGAAAATGAACACTGAAGCTTTCTTT. The gene calls are TRBV6-7 and TRBJ1-1; TRBD1 matches 8 bases. TRBV6-7 is known as an ORF, though its function is uncertain. Trimming cost V 1 base and J 0 bases; bases outside gene matches: 4. This CDR3 has 16 amino acids.

This clonotype was found many times. V and J are TRBV4-2 and TRBJ2-5, with 8 bases fitting TRBD2. This CDR3 has 14 residues. Germline V gives CDR1 LGHNA, CDR2 YNFKEQ. The ends lost 1 base at V and 9 bases at J; junction bases unmatched: 7. The CDR3: CASSQAAGEVAQYF. The CDR3 nucleotides are TGTGCCAGCAGCCAAGCAGCGGGAGAAGTTGCCCAGTACTTC.

The V call is TRBV5-1, the J call TRBJ2-2; D remains unclear. Trimming removed 0 bases at V and 0 bases at J, with 6 bases between. The CDR3 contains 15 residues. Germline V CDR1 and CDR2: SGHRS, YFSETQ. The CDR3 is CASSLAPTNTGELFF. The CDR3 bases are TGCGCCAGCAGCTTGGCCCCGACGAACACCGGGGAGCTGTTTTTT.

This clonotype was detected a few times. The chain links TRBV12-5 to TRBJ1-5; tentative D call: TRBD1 (6 bases). The CDR3 sequence is 10 residues long. Germline V gene sequence: CDR1 LGHNT, CDR2 FRNRAP. Trimming cost V 10 bases and J 10 bases, with 11 bases left between them. CDR3 sequence (DNA): TGTGCTATCACGGGGGCCCCCCAGCATTTT. Translation gives CAITGAPQHF. The full variable domain, in which reference TRBV12-5 and TRBJ1-5 provide the parts outside the CDR3, is DARVTQTPRHKVTEMGQEVTMRCQPILGHNTVFWYRQTMMQGLELLAYFRNRAPLDDSGMPKDRFSAEMPDATLATLKIQPSEPRDSAVYFCAITGAPQHFGDGTRLSIL.

This clonotype has more than one count but fewer than ten. The V gene is TRBV7-9, the J gene TRBJ2-5; TRBD2 agrees at 7 bases. This CDR3 has 14 amino acids. With V trimmed by 1 base and J by 5 bases, 4 bases remained unmatched. Germline V gene lookup returns CDR1 SEHNR and CDR2 FQNEAQ (reference sequence). In DNA, the CDR3 is TGTGCCAGCAGCTTAGTAACTAGCGCGGAGACCCAGTACTTC. Protein sequence: CASSLVTSAETQYF.

This clonotype was recorded many times. This sequence joins TRBV4-3 and TRBJ1-2; perhaps TRBD1 as D (5 bases). The CDR3 covers 15 residues. The germline gives CDR1 LGHNA, CDR2 YSLEER. Trimming took 4 bases from V and 0 from J, leaving 12 bases between them. This CDR3 reads CASSPYSTANYGYTF. CDR3 coding DNA: TGCGCCAGCAGCCCCTATTCGACAGCTAACTATGGCTACACCTTC.

This clonotype was found a few times. The V call is TRBV7-2, the J call TRBJ2-1, with 12 bases lining up with TRBD2. The J segment lost 4 bases and the V segment lost 5 bases, leaving 9 bases of the junction unmatched. CDR1 and CDR2 from the germline V gene are SGHTA and FQGNSA. The CDR3 sequence is 17 residues long. DNA of the CDR3: TGTGCCAGCAGCATTCGACTAGCGGGAGAATCGTACAATGAGCAGTTCTTC. Translated: CASSIRLAGESYNEQFF.

The V gene is TRBV30, the J gene TRBJ1-3; no definite D call. The CDR3 covers 12 residues. V lost 3 bases and J lost 7, with 10 bases in between. CDR1 and CDR2 from the germline V gene are GTSNPN and SVGIG (reference sequence). The CDR3 DNA reads as TGTGCCTGGAGAGACCCAAGCAACACCATATATTTT. It encodes CAWRDPSNTIYF.

This chain joins TRBV7-2 and TRBJ1-5; the match to TRBD1 covers 9 bases. CDR1 SGHTA and CDR2 FQGNSA come from the germline V gene. V dropped 5 bases and J dropped 4; count of bases not matched to a gene: 6. There are 15 residues in the CDR3. The chain's CDR3 is CASSVYGTGNQPQHF. In DNA, the CDR3 is TGTGCCAGCAGCGTATACGGGACAGGGAATCAGCCCCAGCATTTT.

CDR3 sequence: CASSTDRRMNTEAFF. CDR3 bases: TGTGCCAGCAGCACGGACAGACGAATGAACACTGAAGCTTTCTTT. This rearrangement joins TRBV13 to TRBJ1-1; possible D gene TRBD1, 6 bases. V lost 5 bases to trimming and J lost 0 bases, with 13 bases between them. The CDR3 is 15 amino acids. Germline CDR1 and CDR2: PRHDT and FYEKMQ (reference sequence).

The chain has TRBV3-1 and TRBJ1-2; D is possibly TRBD1 (5 bases). The CDR3 runs to 13 residues. Trimming shortened V by 4 bases and J by 9 bases, and 15 bases separated the two germline ends. Germline assignment: CDR1 LGHDT and CDR2 YNNKEL (reference sequence). Here the CDR3 reads CASSLTSEGRYTF. The CDR3 DNA follows: TGTGCCAGCAGCCTAACAAGCGAGGGGCGCTACACCTTC.

This clonotype has more than one count but fewer than ten. The chain employs TRBV9 and TRBJ2-1; TRBD2 agrees at 8 bases. V dropped 4 bases and J dropped 6; count of bases not matched to a gene: 12. The CDR3 is made up of 16 amino acids. Germline V lookup: CDR1 SGDLS, CDR2 YYNGEE. DNA for the CDR3: TGTGCCAGCAGCCCGGGTGTGTTCAGCGGGGGCAATGAGCAGTTCTTC. This sequence encodes CASSPGVFSGGNEQFF.

The chain joins TRBV7-9 to TRBJ1-6, with 7 bases fitting TRBD1. There are 15 residues in the CDR3. Germline trimming cut 4 bases from V and 7 bases from J; bases unmatched to any gene: 7. Germline CDR1 reads SEHNR; CDR2 reads FQNEAQ (reference sequence). Written as DNA, the CDR3 is TGTGCCAGCAGCTCATCGACAGGGTCAAATTCACCCCTCCACTTT. It specifies CASSSSTGSNSPLHF.

This chain uses TRBV7-9 with TRBJ2-6; D is undetermined. Deletions cut 1 base from V and 0 bases from J, with 19 bases between. CDR1 SEHNR and CDR2 FQNEAQ come from the germline V gene (reference sequence). CDR3 length: 20 amino acids. CDR3 loop: CASSLGASPVTFSGANVLTF. In DNA form, the CDR3 reads TGTGCCAGCAGCTTAGGGGCGTCCCCAGTCACGTTCTCTGGGGCCAACGTCCTGACTTTC.

This clonotype was seen a few times. The V gene is TRBV25-1, the J gene TRBJ2-7; 9 nucleotides match TRBD2. Looked up from germline, CDR1 is MGHDK and CDR2 is SYGVNS. V shed 2 bases and J 3 bases; nucleotides not matched to a gene: 2. This CDR3 is built from 14 residues. CDR3 in amino acids: CASSERSGGYEQYF. The DNA for the CDR3 is TGTGCCAGCAGTGAACGTAGCGGGGGCTACGAGCAGTACTTC.

In its sample, this clonotype was seen a few times. This chain uses TRBV20-1 with TRBJ1-5; no clear D. V was pared by 0 bases and J by 2 bases, with 11 bases between. Per the germline V gene, CDR1 is DFQATT and CDR2 is SNEGSKA (reference sequence). The CDR3 is 15 residues long. CDR3 loop: CSARDFGRGNQPQHF. The CDR3 region has the DNA TGCAGTGCTAGAGATTTCGGCAGAGGCAATCAGCCCCAGCATTTT.